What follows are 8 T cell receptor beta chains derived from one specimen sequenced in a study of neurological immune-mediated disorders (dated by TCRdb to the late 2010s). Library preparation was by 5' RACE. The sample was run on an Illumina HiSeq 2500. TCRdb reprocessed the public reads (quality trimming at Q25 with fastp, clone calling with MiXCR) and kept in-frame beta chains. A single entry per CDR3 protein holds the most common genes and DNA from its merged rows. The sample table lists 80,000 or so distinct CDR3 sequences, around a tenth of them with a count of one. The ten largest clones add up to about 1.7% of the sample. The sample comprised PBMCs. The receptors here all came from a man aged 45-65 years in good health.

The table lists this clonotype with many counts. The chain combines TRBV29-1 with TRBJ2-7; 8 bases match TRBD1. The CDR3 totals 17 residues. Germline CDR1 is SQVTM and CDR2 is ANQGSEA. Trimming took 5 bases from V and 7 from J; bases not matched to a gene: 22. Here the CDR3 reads CSVTRDRSFPGTEEQYF. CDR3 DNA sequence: TGCAGCGTTACCCGGGACAGGTCCTTCCCGGGGACGGAGGAGCAGTACTTC.

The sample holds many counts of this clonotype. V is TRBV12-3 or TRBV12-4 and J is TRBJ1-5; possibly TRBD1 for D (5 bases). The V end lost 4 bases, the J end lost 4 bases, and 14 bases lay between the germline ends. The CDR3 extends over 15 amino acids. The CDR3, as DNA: TGTGCCAGCAGTTCGGGGGACGAAAGAAATCAGCCCCAGCATTTT. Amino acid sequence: CASSSGDERNQPQHF.

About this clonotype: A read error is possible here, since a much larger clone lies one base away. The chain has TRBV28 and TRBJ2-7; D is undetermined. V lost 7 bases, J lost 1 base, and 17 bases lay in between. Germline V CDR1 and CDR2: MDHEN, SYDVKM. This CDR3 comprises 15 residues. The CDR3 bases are TGTGCCAGCACCCAGAGGTCGTCGGCTTCCTACGAGCAGTACTTC. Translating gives CASTQRSSASYEQYF.

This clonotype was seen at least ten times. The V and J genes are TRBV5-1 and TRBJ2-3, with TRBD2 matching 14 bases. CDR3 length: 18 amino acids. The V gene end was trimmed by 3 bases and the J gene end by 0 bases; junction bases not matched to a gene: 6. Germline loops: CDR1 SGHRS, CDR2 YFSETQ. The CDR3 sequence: CASSSGLAGGLSTDTQYF. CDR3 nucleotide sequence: TGCGCCAGCAGCTCAGGACTAGCGGGGGGCCTTAGCACAGATACGCAGTATTTT.

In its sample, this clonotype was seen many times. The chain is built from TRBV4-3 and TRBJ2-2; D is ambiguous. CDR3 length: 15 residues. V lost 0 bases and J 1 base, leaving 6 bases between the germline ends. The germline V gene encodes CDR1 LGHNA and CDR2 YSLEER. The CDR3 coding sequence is TGCGCCAGCAGCCAAGAGGGGTGGAACACCGGGGAGCTGTTTTTT. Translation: CASSQEGWNTGELFF.

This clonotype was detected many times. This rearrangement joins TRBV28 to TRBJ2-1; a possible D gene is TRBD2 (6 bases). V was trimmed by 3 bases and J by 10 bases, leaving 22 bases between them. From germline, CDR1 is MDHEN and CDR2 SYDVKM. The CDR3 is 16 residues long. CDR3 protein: CASSFYMSGPGKEQFF. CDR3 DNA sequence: TGTGCCAGCAGTTTCTACATGAGCGGGCCGGGGAAGGAGCAGTTCTTC.

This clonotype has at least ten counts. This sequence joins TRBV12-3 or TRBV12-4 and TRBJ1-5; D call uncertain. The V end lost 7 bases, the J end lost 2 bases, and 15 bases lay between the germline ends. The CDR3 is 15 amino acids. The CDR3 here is CASKSAGEGNQPQHF. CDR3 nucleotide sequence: TGTGCCAGCAAAAGTGCCGGGGAAGGCAATCAGCCCCAGCATTTT.

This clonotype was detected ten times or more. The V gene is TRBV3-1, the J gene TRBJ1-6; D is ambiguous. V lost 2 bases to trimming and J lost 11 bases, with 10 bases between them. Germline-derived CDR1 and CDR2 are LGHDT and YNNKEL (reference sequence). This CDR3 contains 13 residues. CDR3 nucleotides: TGTGCCAGCAGCCAATCTTGGAGCGCACCCCTCCACTTT. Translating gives CASSQSWSAPLHF. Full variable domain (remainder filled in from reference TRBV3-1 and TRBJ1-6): DTAVSQTPKYLVTQMGNDKSIKCEQNLGHDTMYWYKQDSKKFLKIMFSYNNKELIINETVPNRFSPKSPDKAHLNLHINSLELGDSAVYFCASSQSWSAPLHFGNGTRLTVT.